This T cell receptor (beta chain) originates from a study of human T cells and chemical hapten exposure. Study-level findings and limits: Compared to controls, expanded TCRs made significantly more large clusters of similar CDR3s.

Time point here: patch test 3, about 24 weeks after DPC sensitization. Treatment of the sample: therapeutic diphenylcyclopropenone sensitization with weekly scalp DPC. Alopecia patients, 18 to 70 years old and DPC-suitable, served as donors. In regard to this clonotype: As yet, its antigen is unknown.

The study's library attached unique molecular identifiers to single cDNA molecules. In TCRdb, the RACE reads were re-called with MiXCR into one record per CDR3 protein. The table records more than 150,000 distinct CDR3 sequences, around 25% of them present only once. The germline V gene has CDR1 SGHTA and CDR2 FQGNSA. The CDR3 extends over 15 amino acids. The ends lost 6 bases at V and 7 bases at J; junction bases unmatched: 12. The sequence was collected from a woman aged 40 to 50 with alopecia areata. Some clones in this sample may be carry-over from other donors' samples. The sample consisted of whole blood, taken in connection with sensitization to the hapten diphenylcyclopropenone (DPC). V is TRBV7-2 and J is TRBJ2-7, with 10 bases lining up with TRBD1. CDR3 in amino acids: CASSLHRQGAGEQYF. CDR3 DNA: TGTGCCAGCAGTTTACACAGACAGGGGGCCGGGGAGCAGTACTTC.